Shown below are 24 T cell receptor beta chains from a single sample sequenced in a study of blood T cells in healthy people across ages. Together with a sample-barcoded 5' primer, a J-beta primer mix was included in a second PCR lasting about 7 to 11 cycles. TCRdb re-derived calls from the 5' RACE reads in MiXCR, one entry per CDR3 protein. The sample has about 800,000 distinct CDR3 sequences, around 25% seen once; the top ten hold approximately 3.7%. These records were also assigned to another study, of T cells of mothers and their children.

The sample taken for sequencing was blood. The receptors derive from a boy aged 5-17 years in good health.

The rearrangement links TRBV4-3 to TRBJ2-3; weak D call: TRBD2 (6 bases). CDR1 and CDR2 (germline): LGHNA, YSLEER. Trimming stripped 4 bases from V and 8 bases from J, with 19 bases between. The CDR3 is 15 residues long. In DNA form, the CDR3 reads TGCGCCAGCAGCCCCGGAGGGTCCCCGGTTGGTACGCAGTATTTT. Translating it yields CASSPGGSPVGTQYF.

Many counts were recorded for this clonotype. The gene calls are TRBV11-1 and TRBJ2-7; tentative D call: TRBD1 (5 bases). The V end was cut by 3 bases, the J end by 1 base, with 7 bases between. Germline V gene data show CDR1 as SGHAT and CDR2 as FQDESV (reference sequence). The CDR3 contains 13 residues. The CDR3 here is CASSFDRSYEQYF. CDR3 bases: TGTGCCAGCAGCTTTGACAGATCCTACGAGCAGTACTTC.

The gene calls are TRBV24-1 and TRBJ2-2, with 7 nucleotides matching TRBD1. J lost 1 base, V lost 9 bases, and 10 bases had no gene match. CDR3 size: 16 residues. Germline V gene sequence: CDR1 KGHDR, CDR2 SFDVKD. DNA for the CDR3: TGTGCCACCCTTACAGGGGCGCGGATGAACACCGGGGAGCTGTTTTTT. Translating gives CATLTGARMNTGELFF.

This clonotype was found many times. The V gene is TRBV7-2, the J gene TRBJ2-2; 9 bases fit TRBD1. Germline values: CDR1 SGHTA, CDR2 FQGNSA. The length of the CDR3 is 16 residues. The V and J ends lost 5 bases and 6 bases, in that order; junction bases with no gene match: 10. In nucleotides, the CDR3 is TGTGCCAGCAGCCCGGGTGGGACAGGGTACCCCGGGGAGCTGTTTTTT. Amino acid sequence: CASSPGGTGYPGELFF.

A remark on this clonotype: The junction differs from germline at one of its ends, possibly a read error. The V gene is TRBV4-1, the J gene TRBJ1-4, with unresolved D. This CDR3 is built from 14 residues. CDR1 and CDR2 from the germline V gene are MGHRA and YSYEKL. Written as DNA, the CDR3 is TGCGCCAGCAGCCTCCTCGTAGCGGGTGAAAAACGGTTTTTT. Amino acid sequence: CASSLLVAGEKRFF.

This clonotype occurred a few times. The V gene is TRBV7-2, the J gene TRBJ2-5; TRBD2 matches at 11 bases. The J call could be wrong; TRBJ2-7 is a better fit for the DNA end. Germline assignment: CDR1 SGHTA and CDR2 FQGNSA. This CDR3 has 16 residues. The chain's CDR3 is CASSLVASGRSYEQYF. The CDR3 nucleotides are TGTGCCAGCAGCTTAGTAGCTAGCGGGAGGTCCTACGAGCAGTACTTC.

This rearrangement joins TRBV7-8 to TRBJ2-1; D tentatively reads TRBD1 or TRBD2 (5 bases each). The CDR3 is 12 amino acids. V lost 6 bases, J lost 12 bases, and 15 bases lay in between. In germline, CDR1 is SGHVS, CDR2 FQNEAQ. The CDR3 loop is CASRRDGFGQFF. The CDR3 DNA reads as TGTGCCAGCAGACGGGACGGCTTCGGGCAGTTCTTC.

This clonotype was detected only a few times. J is TRBJ1-5 and V is TRBV28; 12 bases match TRBD1. Trimming at V came to 3 bases and at J to 11 bases, leaving 8 bases not matched to a gene. The germline CDR1 and CDR2 sequences are MDHEN and SYDVKM. The CDR3 loop spans 15 amino acids. The DNA for the CDR3 is TGTGCCAGCAGTTTTACCGGGACAGGGGGCAGGACCCAGCATTTT. It yields the protein CASSFTGTGGRTQHF.

This sequence joins TRBV29-1 and TRBJ2-5; 7 positions agree with TRBD1. The germline CDR1 and CDR2 sequences are SQVTM and ANQGSEA. V lost 4 bases to trimming and J lost 2 bases; unmatched junction nucleotides: 7. The CDR3 loop spans 14 amino acids. The DNA for the CDR3 is TGCAGCGTTGCAGGGACAGACAATCAAGAGACCCAGTACTTC. Protein product: CSVAGTDNQETQYF.

The table lists this clonotype with a few counts. V usage is TRBV28 and J usage is TRBJ2-5, with 7 bases that match TRBD2. The J call may be faulty, since TRBJ2-1 better matches the DNA end. Per the germline V gene, CDR1 is MDHEN and CDR2 is SYDVKM. The CDR3 is 14 amino acids. The CDR3 region is CASSQGLRYNEQFF. The CDR3 DNA follows: TGTGCCAGCAGTCAGGGACTACGGTACAATGAGCAGTTCTTC.

The V and J genes are TRBV4-1 and TRBJ2-3, with 12 bases lining up with TRBD2. The CDR3 length is 15 residues. The trim removed 8 bases at V and 4 bases at J, leaving 7 bases unmatched. Germline values: CDR1 MGHRA, CDR2 YSYEKL. In nucleotides, the CDR3 is TGCGCCAGCCTGCCGACTAGCGGGAGTTCAGATACGCAGTATTTT. Encoded protein: CASLPTSGSSDTQYF.

This clonotype was observed a few times. J is TRBJ2-7 and V is TRBV7-9; 10 nucleotides line up with TRBD1. The CDR3 has 15 residues. Germline V lookup: CDR1 SEHNR, CDR2 FQNEAQ (reference sequence). J lost 5 bases, V lost 5 bases, and 9 bases had no gene match. CDR3 residues: CASSHPVTGGNEQYF. For the CDR3, the DNA is TGTGCCAGCAGCCATCCTGTGACAGGGGGCAACGAGCAGTACTTC.

This clonotype was picked up many times. The rearrangement links TRBV7-9 to TRBJ1-1; 8 bases line up with TRBD1. The germline V gene encodes CDR1 SEHNR and CDR2 FQNEAQ (reference sequence). CDR3 size: 13 residues. V dropped 5 bases and J dropped 4; count of bases not matched to a gene: 3. This chain's CDR3 is CASSPGTGTEAFF. The CDR3 region has the DNA TGTGCCAGCAGCCCTGGGACAGGCACTGAAGCTTTCTTT.

Remarks on this clonotype: A read error may produce the germline difference seen at one junction end. This chain joins TRBV4-3 and TRBJ2-1; the match to TRBD1 covers 8 bases. CDR1 is LGHNA, CDR2 YSLEER, per germline. The CDR3 has 15 amino acids. As DNA, the CDR3 is TGCGCCAGCAGCCCCGGGACAGGAAGCTACAATGAGCACTTCTTC. Its translation is CASSPGTGSYNEHFF.

This chain joins TRBV3-1 and TRBJ1-6; D is uncertain. Germline lookup yields CDR1 LGHDT and CDR2 YNNKEL (reference sequence). Between the trimmed V and J ends, which lost 8 bases and 7 bases, there was a span of 9 bases. This CDR3 spans 12 amino acids. The CDR3 coding sequence is TGTGCCAGCGGGATGACGAATTCACCCCTCCACTTT. Amino acid sequence: CASGMTNSPLHF.

This clonotype has more than one count but fewer than ten. A junction boundary mismatches the germline segment, possibly from a read error. The rearrangement joins TRBV2 to TRBJ2-5; 15 bases line up with TRBD2. From germline, CDR1 is SNHLY and CDR2 FYNNEI. This CDR3 has 17 amino acids. The chain's CDR3 is CASTQRGGLAGGPQGGF. The CDR3 DNA follows: TGTGCCAGCACCCAGAGGGGGGGACTAGCGGGAGGCCCCCAAGGAGGCTTC.

Only a few counts were recorded for this clonotype. V usage is TRBV4-3 and J usage is TRBJ2-7; D unresolved. The germline V gene has CDR1 LGHNA and CDR2 YSLEER. The germline V and J ends were trimmed by 1 base and 6 bases, with 10 bases remaining between them. The CDR3 is made up of 13 amino acids. The DNA of the CDR3 is TGCGCCAGCAGCCAAGCCCTTATCGGCGAGCAGTACTTC. It specifies CASSQALIGEQYF.

This chain uses TRBV4-3 with TRBJ2-7; no firm D call. From germline, CDR1 is LGHNA and CDR2 YSLEER. Trimming took 0 bases from V and 3 from J, leaving 9 bases between them. CDR3 length: 14 amino acids. In nucleotides, the CDR3 is TGCGCCAGCAGCCAAGATGTAGGCTTCTACGAGCAGTACTTC. As protein: CASSQDVGFYEQYF.

This clonotype was seen more than once but under ten times. The rearrangement uses TRBV20-1 and TRBJ2-5; 8 nucleotides align to TRBD1. Looked up from germline, CDR1 is DFQATT and CDR2 is SNEGSKA (reference sequence). The junction had 5 bases not matched to a gene; V was cut back by 0 bases and J by 2 bases. The CDR3 consists of 15 residues. In nucleotides, the CDR3 is TGCAGTGCTAGAGATCTGGGACAGGCGCAAGAGACCCAGTACTTC. It encodes CSARDLGQAQETQYF.

This clonotype appeared once. The chain is built from TRBV7-8 and TRBJ2-4; the D is unclear. CDR1 is SGHVS, CDR2 FQNEAQ, per germline. V lost 6 bases to trimming and J lost 9 bases, with 15 bases between them. The CDR3 totals 13 residues. The CDR3 sequence is CASSQLTGFIQYF. CDR3 DNA: TGTGCCAGCAGTCAGCTAACGGGTTTCATTCAGTACTTC.

This clonotype was counted only a few times. The genes are TRBV20-1 and TRBJ2-5, with 7 bases fitting TRBD1. Germline CDR1 is DFQATT and CDR2 is SNEGSKA (reference sequence). Losses at the gene ends were 6 bases for V and 1 base for J; bases not matched to a gene: 11. The length of the CDR3 is 15 residues. The CDR3 loop reads CSAEFDRVPQETQYF. In DNA, the CDR3 is TGCAGTGCGGAATTTGACAGGGTCCCCCAAGAGACCCAGTACTTC.

This chain uses TRBV28 with TRBJ2-2, with D possibly TRBD1 on 5 matching bases. The CDR3 is made up of 13 amino acids. Germline V lookup: CDR1 MDHEN, CDR2 SYDVKM. The V and J ends lost 3 bases and 7 bases respectively, with 9 bases between them. CDR3 residues: CASSLFRGGELFF. In nucleotides, the CDR3 is TGTGCCAGCAGTTTGTTTAGGGGCGGGGAGCTGTTTTTT. The whole variable domain, filled in from reference TRBV28 and TRBJ2-2, reads DVKVTQSSRYLVKRTGEKVFLECVQDMDHENMFWYRQDPGLGLRLIYFSYDVKMKEKGDIPEGYSVSREKKERFSLILESASTNQTSMYLCASSLFRGGELFFGEGSRLTVL.

This clonotype was recorded a few times. The gene calls are TRBV4-3 and TRBJ2-7, with D unclear. The CDR3 contains 13 residues. From germline, CDR1 is LGHNA and CDR2 YSLEER. The V gene lost 3 bases and the J gene lost 3 bases, with 9 bases spanning the gap. The CDR3 DNA reads as TGCGCCAGCAGCCAGAATGACGGCTACGAGCAGTACTTC. As protein: CASSQNDGYEQYF.

The genes are TRBV18 and TRBJ1-1; D remains unclear. CDR1 and CDR2 from the germline V gene are KGHSH and LQKENI. The CDR3 extends over 13 amino acids. V shed 7 bases and J shed 5 bases, with 14 bases lying between them. CDR3 bases: TGTGCCAGCTATCCGACTCAGGAGACTGAAGCTTTCTTT. Residues: CASYPTQETEAFF. The whole variable domain, filled in from reference TRBV18 and TRBJ1-1, reads NAGVMQNPRHLVRRRGQEARLRCSPMKGHSHVYWYRQLPEEGLKFMVYLQKENIIDESGMPKERFSAEFPKEGPSILRIQQVVRGDSAAYFCASYPTQETEAFFGQGTRLTVV.